This T cell receptor (beta chain) derives from a study of shared clonotypes between healthy human individuals. The CDR3 sequence is 14 residues long. Trimming left V 3 bases short and J 6 bases short, with 11 bases between. Per the germline V gene, CDR1 is SNHLY and CDR2 is FYNNEI. For each subset, genomic DNA was distributed in equal portions over several immunoSEQ plates. The assay was immunoSEQ multiplex PCR, and TCRdb's table has in-frame clones only and misses some. The sample shows some 2,500,000 clones, roughly 93% of them seen only once. About this clone: Its antigen is unidentified.

Points from the study as a whole: Larger estimated richness was generally recorded for naive subsets relative to memory subsets. Investigators expected sequencing depth to affect clonotype sharing among donors.

The sequenced material came from naive CD4+ T cells from PBMCs. Indicated subset: CD45RA+ positively selected. The V and J genes are TRBV2 and TRBJ2-2, with D maybe TRBD1 (6 bases). The receptor's source is a man aged 18 to 30 in good health. Some clones in this sample may be carry-over from other donors' samples. The CDR3 sequence: CASSERAGAGELFF. The CDR3 bases are TGTGCCAGCAGTGAGAGGGCAGGGGCCGGGGAGCTGTTTTTT.